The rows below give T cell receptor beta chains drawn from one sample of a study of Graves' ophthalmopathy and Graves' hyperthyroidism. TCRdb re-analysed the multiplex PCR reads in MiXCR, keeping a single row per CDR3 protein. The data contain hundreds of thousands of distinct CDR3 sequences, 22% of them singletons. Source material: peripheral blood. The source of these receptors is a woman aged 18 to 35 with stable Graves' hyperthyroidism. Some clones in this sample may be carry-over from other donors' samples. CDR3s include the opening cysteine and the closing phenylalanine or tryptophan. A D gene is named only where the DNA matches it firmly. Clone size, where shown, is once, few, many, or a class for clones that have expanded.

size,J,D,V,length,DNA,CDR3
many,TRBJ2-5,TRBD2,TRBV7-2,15,TGTGCCAGCAGGGCTGCCGGGTTAGCGGGCGAAACCCAGTACTTC,CASRAAGLAGETQYF
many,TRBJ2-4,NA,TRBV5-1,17,TGCGCCAGCAGCTTGGACTGGGGGTCCCCAGCCAAAAACATTCAGTACTTC,CASSLDWGSPAKNIQYF
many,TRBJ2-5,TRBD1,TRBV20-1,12,TGCAGTGCCCGACAGGGAGCAGAGACCCAGTACTTC,CSARQGAETQYF
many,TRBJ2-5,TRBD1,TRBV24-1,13,TGTGCCACCGAATCGGGACAGCAAGAGACCCAGTACTTC,CATESGQQETQYF
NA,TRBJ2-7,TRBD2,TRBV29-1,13,TGCAGCGTGAATGGCCTAGCGGGAGTCGAGCAGTACTTC,CSVNGLAGVEQYF
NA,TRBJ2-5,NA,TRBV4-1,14,TGCGCCAGCAGCCAACGGAGGCTACAGGGGACCCAGTACTTC,CASSQRRLQGTQYF
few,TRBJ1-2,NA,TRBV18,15,TGTGCCAGCTCACTCTTCGACCTCGGCTCGTATGGCTACACCTTC,CASSLFDLGSYGYTF
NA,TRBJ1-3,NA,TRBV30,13,TGTGCCTGGAGTTCTGACACGAGAAACACCATATATTTT,CAWSSDTRNTIYF
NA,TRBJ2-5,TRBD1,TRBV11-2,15,TGTGCCAGCAGCTTAGAAACAGGGGATGCGGAGACCCAGTACTTC,CASSLETGDAETQYF
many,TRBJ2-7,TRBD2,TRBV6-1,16,TGTGCCAGCACGGAGCGGGAGGCCCTTCGCGAGTACGAGCAGTACTTC,CASTEREALREYEQYF
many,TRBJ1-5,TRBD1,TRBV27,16,TGTGCCAGCAGTCCCCGGACAGGGAGGTACTCTCAGCCCCAGCATTTT,CASSPRTGRYSQPQHF
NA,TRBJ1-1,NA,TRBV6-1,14,TGTGCCAGCAGCCAGTCGGGGGATGGCACTGAAGCTTTCTTT,CASSQSGDGTEAFF
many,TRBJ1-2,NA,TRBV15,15,TGTGCCACCAGCAGAATACCAAGATCTAGCTATGGCTACACCTTC,CATSRIPRSSYGYTF
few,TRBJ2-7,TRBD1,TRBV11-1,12,TGTGCCAGCAGCCCGCCGGGACAGAATCAGTACTTC,CASSPPGQNQYF
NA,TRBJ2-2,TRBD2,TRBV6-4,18,TGTGCCAGCAGTCTAACGCCGGGACTAGCGAAGACGGGCGGGGAGCTGTTTTTT,CASSLTPGLAKTGGELFF
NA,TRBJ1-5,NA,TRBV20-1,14,TGCAGTGCTAGAGAGATCCTAGGAAATCAGCCCCAGCATTTT,CSAREILGNQPQHF
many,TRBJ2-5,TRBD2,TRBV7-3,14,TGTGCCAGCAGCCCCGGGACTAGTCAAGAGACCCAGTACTTC,CASSPGTSQETQYF
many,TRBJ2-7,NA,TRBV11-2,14,TGTGCCAGCAGCAGCAACTTTGGGCCCTACGAGCAGTACTTC,CASSSNFGPYEQYF
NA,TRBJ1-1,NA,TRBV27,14,TGTGCCAGCAGTCATGGCCCTGCGGACACTGAAGCTTTCTTT,CASSHGPADTEAFF
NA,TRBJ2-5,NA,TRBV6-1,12,TGTGCCACCTCGGGGGCGGGAGAGACCCAGTACTTC,CATSGAGETQYF
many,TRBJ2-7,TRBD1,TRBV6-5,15,TGTGCCAGCAGTTACTCTGGGACAGGGAATGGCGAGCAGTACTTC,CASSYSGTGNGEQYF
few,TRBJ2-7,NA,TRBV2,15,TGTGCCAGCAGTGAAGGTTCAGGCAGTTCCTACGAGCAGTACTTC,CASSEGSGSSYEQYF
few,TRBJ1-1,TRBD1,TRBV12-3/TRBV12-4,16,TGTGCCAGCAGTTACCGGACAGGGGGGACGAATACTGAAGCTTTCTTT,CASSYRTGGTNTEAFF
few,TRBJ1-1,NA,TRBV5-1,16,TGCGCCAGCAGCCAAGGACCCCTCACCGGGAACACTGAAGCTTTCTTT,CASSQGPLTGNTEAFF
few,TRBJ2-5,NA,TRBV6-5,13,TGTGCCAGCATTAACAGCTACCAAGAGACCCAGTACTTC,CASINSYQETQYF
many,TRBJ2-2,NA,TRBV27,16,TGTGCCAGCAGTTTAGGATGGGGGCAGGACACCGGGGAGCTGTTTTTT,CASSLGWGQDTGELFF
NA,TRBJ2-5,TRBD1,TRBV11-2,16,TGTGCCAGCAGCCGCGGACAGGGGAAATGGCAAGAGACCCAGTACTTC,CASSRGQGKWQETQYF
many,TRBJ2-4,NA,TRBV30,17,TGTGCCTGGAGTAGAGGGACTTCCCAGGGGGCCAAAAACATTCAGTACTTC,CAWSRGTSQGAKNIQYF
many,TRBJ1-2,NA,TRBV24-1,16,TGTGCCACCAGTGATCACAGGAACAGTGCGAACTATGGCTACACCTTC,CATSDHRNSANYGYTF
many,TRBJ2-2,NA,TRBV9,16,TGTGCCAGCAGCGTAGAGGGGTTCGAAGGCACCGGGGAGCTGTTTTTT,CASSVEGFEGTGELFF
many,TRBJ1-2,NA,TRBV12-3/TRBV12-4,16,TGTGCCAGCACTTTACAGGGCGGGGGAGTGTTCTTTGGCTACACCTTC,CASTLQGGGVFFGYTF
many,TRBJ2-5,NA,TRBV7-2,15,TGTGCCAGCAGCTTAAATGGGGCAACCCAAGAGACCCAGTACTTC,CASSLNGATQETQYF
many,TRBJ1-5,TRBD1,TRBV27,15,TGTGCCAGCAGTCCCTGGGACAGGGCCAATCAGCCCCAGCATTTT,CASSPWDRANQPQHF
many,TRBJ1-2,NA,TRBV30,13,TGTGCCTGGAGTGCATACAGAAACTATGGCTACACCTTC,CAWSAYRNYGYTF
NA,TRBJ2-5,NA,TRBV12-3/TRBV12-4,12,TGTGCTAGCAAGGTAGAACAAGAGACCCAGTACTTC,CASKVEQETQYF
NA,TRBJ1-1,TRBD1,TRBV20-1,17,TGCAGTGCTAGAGATCAGGGGGGAGGGGATTGGAACACTGAAGCTTTCTTT,CSARDQGGGDWNTEAFF
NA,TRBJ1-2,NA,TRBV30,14,TGTGCCTGGTCCCTAGGGGGGCGGAACTATGGCTACACCTTC,CAWSLGGRNYGYTF
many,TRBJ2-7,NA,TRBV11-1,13,TGTGCCAGCAGCATACGGCGGCGATACGAGCAGTACTTC,CASSIRRRYEQYF
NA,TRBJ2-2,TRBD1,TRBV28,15,TGTGCCAGCAGTTTCGACAGGGGTTACACCGGGGAGCTGTTTTTT,CASSFDRGYTGELFF
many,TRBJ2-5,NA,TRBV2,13,TGTGCCAGCAACAGGGACCTTTGGGAGACCCAGTACTTC,CASNRDLWETQYF
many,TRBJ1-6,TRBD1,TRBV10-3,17,TGTGCCATCAGAGCGACAGGGATAGAGGGGTCGAGCTCACCCCTCCACTTT,CAIRATGIEGSSSPLHF
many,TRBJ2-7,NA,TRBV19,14,TGTGCCAGTAGTCCCGGCATCCTCAAGTGGGAGCAGTACTTC,CASSPGILKWEQYF